The 5 T cell receptor beta chains listed next were all sequenced from one sample in a study of blood T cell repertoires in COVID-19. The assay was immunoSEQ multiplex PCR, and TCRdb's table has in-frame clones only and misses some. This sample has 85,000 to 130,000 clones, with about 70% found just once. The sequencing sample was made of peripheral blood. These receptors all stem from a human donor with acute or convalescent COVID-19. The donor label of this sample is uncertain.

This sequence joins TRBV5-1 and TRBJ1-3; 9 nucleotides align to TRBD1. The length of the CDR3 is 16 residues. Germline-derived CDR1 and CDR2 are SGHRS and YFSETQ. V was clipped by 2 bases and J by 1 base; unmatched bases: 4. CDR3 in amino acids: CASSFSGQGSGNTIYF. In DNA, the CDR3 is TGCGCCAGCAGCTTCTCGGGACAGGGTTCTGGAAACACCATATATTTT.

The count of this clone is one. The gene calls are TRBV9 and TRBJ1-2; D is undetermined. The CDR3 has 15 amino acids. V lost 3 bases, J lost 2 bases, and 14 bases lay in between. Germline V lookup: CDR1 SGDLS, CDR2 YYNGEE. This CDR3 reads CASSAAGRGNYGYTF. Here the CDR3 DNA reads TGTGCCAGCAGCGCCGCCGGACGGGGAAACTATGGCTACACCTTC.

The table lists this clone with a few counts. The chain joins TRBV12-5 to TRBJ2-1; 8 bases fit TRBD1. V lost 2 bases to trimming and J lost 6 bases; unmatched junction nucleotides: 6. CDR1 is LGHNT and CDR2 is FRNRAP in the germline V gene. There are 15 residues in the CDR3. The CDR3 nucleotides are TGTGCTAGTGGTTTGATCTCCGACAGGGGCAATGAGCAGTTCTTC. This encodes CASGLISDRGNEQFF.

This chain links TRBV7-8 with TRBJ2-2, with a tentative D call TRBD1 (5 bases). V gave up 1 base and J gave up 7 bases, with 13 bases separating them. Germline loops: CDR1 SGHVS, CDR2 FQNEAQ. This CDR3 spans 15 amino acids. DNA for the CDR3: TGTGCCAGCAGCTTAGGAGGCAGGGTAGGCGGGGAGCTGTTTTTT. It translates to CASSLGGRVGGELFF.

This chain connects TRBV29-1 to TRBJ1-1; 8 nucleotides agree with TRBD1. After removal of 0 bases from V and 5 bases from J, the junction contained 2 bases not matched to a gene. Per germline, CDR1 SQVTM and CDR2 ANQGSEA. The CDR3 has 13 residues. CDR3 DNA sequence: TGCAGCGTTGAAGATGGGGACAGGACTGAAGCTTTCTTT. Translated: CSVEDGDRTEAFF. The variable domain in full, with the rest retrieved from reference TRBV29-1 and TRBJ1-1, is SAVISQKPSRDICQRGTSLTIQCQVDSQVTMMFWYRQQPGQSLTLIATANQGSEATYESGFVIDKFPISRPNLTFSTLTVSNMSPEDSSIYLCSVEDGDRTEAFFGQGTRLTVV.